This T cell receptor beta chain was sequenced for a study of blood T cell repertoires in COVID-19. This clone was seen only a few times. Clones were read by immunoSEQ multiplex PCR, and TCRdb kept only the in-frame ones, dropping some. The top ten hold over 0.45% of the sample, which has approximately 90,000 clones, around 88% seen once. Trimming removed 6 bases from V and 8 bases from J; junction bases left unmatched: 9. The CDR3 covers 14 residues. Germline V gives CDR1 MNHEY, CDR2 SMNVEV (reference sequence). Source material: peripheral blood. This sequence was found in a man aged 55 to 70 with acute or convalescent COVID-19. The chain has TRBV27 and TRBJ1-2, with 10 bases aligning to TRBD1. CDR3: CASRPGTGARGYTF. The DNA of the CDR3 is TGTGCCAGCAGACCCGGGACAGGGGCGAGGGGCTACACCTTC.